This T cell receptor (beta chain) appears in the sequencing data of a study of blood T cell repertoires in COVID-19. Study at large: From T cells, B-cell-depleted T cells, or PBMCs came the material, which was cDNA or gDNA.

The germline gives CDR1 SGHRS, CDR2 YFSETQ. The V and J ends lost 5 bases and 5 bases, in that order; junction bases with no gene match: 19. The CDR3 covers 19 residues. In the original processing: Reference gene primer amplification yielded estimated nucleated cell counts. Sequencing used immunoSEQ multiplex PCR; TCRdb keeps in-frame clones, though not all of them. That table is the source of V, J and clone size, and D and trimming were worked out from the DNA. The repertoire holds 200,000 to 250,000 clones, around 84% seen once, with approximately 18% in the top ten. Sequences were obtained from peripheral blood. The rearrangement uses TRBV5-1 and TRBJ1-6; 7 bases align to TRBD1. This TCR came from an elderly woman with active or convalescent COVID-19. This CDR3 is CASRLGSAGTALNNSPLHF. The DNA for the CDR3 is TGCGCCAGCAGATTAGGGTCGGCCGGGACAGCGCTAAATAATTCACCCCTCCACTTT. Drawing the rest from reference TRBV5-1 and TRBJ1-6, the complete variable domain is KAGVTQTPRYLIKTRGQQVTLSCSPISGHRSVSWYQQTPGQGLQFLFEYFSETQRNKGNFPGRFSGRQFSNSRSEMNVSTLELGDSALYLCASRLGSAGTALNNSPLHFGNGTRLTVT.